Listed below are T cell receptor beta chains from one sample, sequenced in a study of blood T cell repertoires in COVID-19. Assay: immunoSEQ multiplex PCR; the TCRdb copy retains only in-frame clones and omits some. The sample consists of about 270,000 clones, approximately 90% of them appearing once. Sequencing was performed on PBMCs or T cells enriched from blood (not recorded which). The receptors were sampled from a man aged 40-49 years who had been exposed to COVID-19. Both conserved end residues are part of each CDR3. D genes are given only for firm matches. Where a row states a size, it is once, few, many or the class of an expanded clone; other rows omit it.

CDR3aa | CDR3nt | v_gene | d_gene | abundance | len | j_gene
CASSIPRPGQGIQPQHF | TGTGCCAGTAGTATCCCTAGGCCGGGACAGGGTATCCAGCCCCAGCATTTT | TRBV19 | TRBD1 | . | 17 | TRBJ1-5
CSVEVWASSGANVLTF | TGCAGCGTTGAGGTATGGGCAAGCTCTGGGGCCAACGTCCTGACTTTC | TRBV29-1 | . | . | 16 | TRBJ2-6
CASSLELAGGETQYF | TGTGCCAGCAGCTTGGAGCTAGCGGGAGGGGAGACCCAGTACTTC | TRBV5-4 | TRBD2 | . | 15 | TRBJ2-5
CASSLMASGGSYEQYF | TGCGCCAGCAGCTTGATGGCTAGCGGGGGCAGCTACGAGCAGTACTTC | TRBV5-1 | TRBD2 | . | 16 | TRBJ2-7
CASSVEGTTNTGELFF | TGTGCCAGCAGCGTTGAAGGGACTACAAACACCGGGGAGCTGTTTTTT | TRBV9 | TRBD2 | few | 16 | TRBJ2-2
CASSPWREGRNEQFF | TGTGCCAGCAGTCCTTGGCGGGAGGGCCGCAATGAGCAGTTCTTC | TRBV5-4 | TRBD2 | . | 15 | TRBJ2-1
CASSQGIYEQYF | TGTGCCAGCAGTCAGGGAATCTACGAGCAGTACTTC | TRBV27 | . | . | 12 | TRBJ2-7
CASSVAGGTVNTEAFF | TGTGCCAGCAGCGTAGCGGGGGGGACGGTGAACACTGAAGCTTTCTTT | TRBV9 | . | few | 16 | TRBJ1-1
CASSSGTNTEAFF | TGTGCCAGTAGTTCAGGCACGAACACTGAAGCTTTCTTT | TRBV19 | . | once | 13 | TRBJ1-1
CASRKESGRWETQYF | TGCGCCAGCAGAAAGGAGAGCGGGAGGTGGGAGACTCAGTACTTC | TRBV10-2 | TRBD2 | . | 15 | TRBJ2-5
CASSYSLEETQYF | TGTGCCAGCAGTTACTCGTTAGAAGAGACCCAGTACTTC | TRBV6-5 | . | once | 13 | TRBJ2-5
CASSLDKTSAQETQYF | TGTGCCAGCAGCTTAGACAAGACTAGCGCCCAAGAGACCCAGTACTTC | TRBV11-2 | TRBD2 | . | 16 | TRBJ2-5
CASSFRGGTEAFF | TGTGCCAGCAGTTTTCGGGGGGGAACTGAAGCTTTCTTT | TRBV2 | . | . | 13 | TRBJ1-1
CASRPGTGYQPQHF | TGTGCCAGTAGACCCGGGACAGGGTATCAGCCCCAGCATTTT | TRBV19 | TRBD1 | . | 14 | TRBJ1-5
CASTRTGNRGNQPQHF | TGTGCCAGTACCCGGACCGGGAACCGGGGTAATCAGCCCCAGCATTTT | TRBV19 | . | . | 16 | TRBJ1-5
CASSWGGVAGELFF | TGTGCCAGCAGCTGGGGAGGGGTGGCCGGGGAGCTGTTTTTT | TRBV11-2 | TRBD2 | . | 14 | TRBJ2-2
CATSDLRGTDTQYF | TGTGCCACCAGTGACCTAAGGGGTACAGATACGCAGTATTTT | TRBV24-1 | . | . | 14 | TRBJ2-3
CAISTYSGGQETQYF | TGTGCCATCAGTACCTATAGCGGGGGACAAGAGACCCAGTACTTC | TRBV10-3 | TRBD2 | . | 15 | TRBJ2-5
CASSLLAGGGNEQFF | TGTGCCAGCAGCTTACTAGCGGGAGGGGGGAATGAGCAGTTCTTC | TRBV7-3 | TRBD2 | . | 15 | TRBJ2-1
CASSLETSGSTYNEQFF | TGTGCCAGCAGCTTAGAAACTAGCGGGAGTACATACAATGAGCAGTTCTTC | TRBV7-2 | TRBD2 | . | 17 | TRBJ2-1
CASSTLAGFSYEQYF | TGTGCCAGCAGCACTCTAGCGGGATTCTCCTACGAGCAGTACTTC | TRBV9 | TRBD2 | . | 15 | TRBJ2-7
CASSLSSGGWDTQYF | TGTGCCAGCAGCTTATCAAGCGGGGGCTGGGATACGCAGTATTTT | TRBV7-9 | TRBD2 | . | 15 | TRBJ2-3
CASSSDRASYEQYF | TGTGCCAGCAGCTCGGACAGGGCTTCCTACGAGCAGTACTTC | TRBV11-2 | TRBD1 | . | 14 | TRBJ2-7
CASSSRGANYGYTF | TGTGCCAGCAGCTCCAGGGGGGCCAACTATGGCTACACCTTC | TRBV11-2 | TRBD1 | . | 14 | TRBJ1-2
CASITFGTGRTEAFF | TGTGCCAGTATCACCTTCGGGACAGGGCGAACTGAAGCTTTCTTT | TRBV19 | TRBD1 | . | 15 | TRBJ1-1
CASSAGGAATTGTEAFF | TGTGCCAGCAGCGCCGGGGGGGCGGCTACGACCGGCACTGAAGCTTTCTTT | TRBV9 | . | once | 17 | TRBJ1-1
CASSSGDGHEKLFF | TGCGCCAGCAGCTCAGGGGATGGCCATGAAAAACTGTTTTTT | TRBV5-1 | . | . | 14 | TRBJ1-4
CASSVPHTPLHF | TGTGCCAGCAGCGTACCGCACACACCCCTCCACTTT | TRBV9 | . | . | 12 | TRBJ1-6
CASSPSGQGPYEQYF | TGCGCCAGCAGCCCTTCCGGACAGGGACCCTACGAGCAGTACTTC | TRBV4-3 | TRBD1 | . | 15 | TRBJ2-7
CATQRAAALETQYF | TGTGCCACACAGCGGGCGGCGGCCCTAGAGACCCAGTACTTC | TRBV28 | . | . | 14 | TRBJ2-5
CASSYAAGSRNEQFF | TGTGCCAGCAGTTACGCGGCAGGGTCCAGAAATGAGCAGTTCTTC | TRBV6-5 | . | . | 15 | TRBJ2-1
CASSRTPGSTEAFF | TGCGCCAGCAGCCGCACCCCGGGGAGCACTGAAGCTTTCTTT | TRBV5-1 | . | . | 14 | TRBJ1-1
CASSPPPGLAANTDTQYF | TGTGCCAGCAGCCCACCACCGGGACTAGCGGCAAACACAGATACGCAGTATTTT | TRBV5-6 | TRBD2 | . | 18 | TRBJ2-3
CASSFQENEQFF | TGTGCCAGTAGTTTCCAGGAAAATGAGCAGTTCTTC | TRBV19 | . | . | 12 | TRBJ2-1
CASRLTGGNGYTF | TGTGCCAGCAGGTTGACAGGGGGCAATGGCTACACCTTC | TRBV28 | TRBD1 | . | 13 | TRBJ1-2
CASSQDAGVVSDTQYF | TGTGCCAGCAGCCAAGATGCGGGAGTAGTGTCAGATACGCAGTATTTT | TRBV3-1/TRBV3-2 | TRBD2 | . | 16 | TRBJ2-3